Presented here are 15 T cell receptor beta chains from one specimen sequenced in a study of T-cell reconstitution after alpha-beta-depleted transplantation in children. It was with unique molecular identifiers that the TCRbeta library was prepared. In TCRdb, the PCR reads were re-called with MiXCR into one record per CDR3 protein. Of hundreds of thousands of distinct CDR3 sequences listed, around 13% are singletons. Sequenced material: PBMCs, taken before TCRalphabeta/CD19-depleted stem cell transplant. The receptors come from a girl aged 2-15 years with congenital amegakaryocytic thrombocytopenia, due to receive a stem cell transplant.

In its sample, this clonotype was seen a few times. The chain joins TRBV19 to TRBJ2-1, with a tentative D call TRBD1 (6 bases). CDR1 is LNHDA and CDR2 is SQIVND in the germline V gene (reference sequence). The germline V and J ends were trimmed by 5 bases and 12 bases, with 17 bases remaining between them. This CDR3 is built from 13 residues. For the CDR3, the DNA is TGTGCCAGTAGTCTTATCTTGGGGGCCCGGCAGTTCTTC. Translation: CASSLILGARQFF.

In this sample, this clonotype turned up a few times. The chain couples TRBV3-1 to TRBJ1-1, with D perhaps matching TRBD1 (6 bases). The germline V gene has CDR1 LGHDT and CDR2 YNNKEL (reference sequence). The CDR3 length is 14 residues. V was cut by 7 bases and J by 1 base, with 13 bases left in between. CDR3 sequence: CASKDRGPNTEAFF. The CDR3 DNA reads TGTGCCAGCAAAGACCGGGGGCCGAACACTGAAGCTTTCTTT. Supplemented by reference TRBV3-1 and TRBJ1-1, the full variable domain reads DTAVSQTPKYLVTQMGNDKSIKCEQNLGHDTMYWYKQDSKKFLKIMFSYNNKELIINETVPNRFSPKSPDKAHLNLHINSLELGDSAVYFCASKDRGPNTEAFFGQGTRLTVV.

A word on this clonotype: Possible read error: a much larger clone is one base away. The chain links TRBV20-1 to TRBJ1-2; 8 bases match TRBD1. Germline CDR1 is DFQATT and CDR2 is SNEGSKA (reference sequence). This CDR3 has 15 amino acids. CDR3 amino acids: CSASQVGGQDYGDTF. In DNA, the CDR3 is TGCAGTGCTAGTCAGGTGGGGGGACAGGACTATGGCGACACCTTC.

Only a few counts were recorded for this clonotype. The chain is built from TRBV5-1 and TRBJ2-7, with D possibly being TRBD1 (5 bases). V dropped 4 bases and J dropped 0 bases, with 14 bases sitting between them. This CDR3 has 15 residues. Germline CDR1 is SGHRS and CDR2 is YFSETQ. CDR3 loop: CASSALQGPSYEQYF. The DNA of the CDR3 is TGCGCCAGCAGCGCACTTCAGGGTCCCTCCTACGAGCAGTACTTC. Full variable domain (outside the CDR3, taken from reference TRBV5-1 and TRBJ2-7): KAGVTQTPRYLIKTRGQQVTLSCSPISGHRSVSWYQQTPGQGLQFLFEYFSETQRNKGNFPGRFSGRQFSNSRSEMNVSTLELGDSALYLCASSALQGPSYEQYFGPGTRLTVT.

The J gene is TRBJ2-1, the V gene TRBV21-1. TRBV21-1 is deemed a pseudogene. This CDR3 has 12 amino acids. The CDR3 loop is CASPKAGDEQFF. CDR3 DNA: TGTGCCAGCCCCAAAGCAGGAGATGAGCAGTTCTTC.

The chain employs TRBV20-1 and TRBJ2-2; 9 bases are shared with TRBD1. The junction had 4 bases not matched to a gene; V was cut back by 6 bases and J by 5 bases. Germline V gives CDR1 DFQATT, CDR2 SNEGSKA (reference sequence). The CDR3 consists of 13 residues. CDR3 DNA sequence: TGCAGTGCCGGGGGGACAGGGACCGGGGAGCTGTTTTTT. Its protein is CSAGGTGTGELFF.

This clonotype was counted at least ten times. The chain links TRBV29-1 to TRBJ2-7; no definite D call. There are 12 residues in the CDR3. The V gene lost 6 bases and the J gene lost 3 bases, with 12 bases spanning the gap. Germline CDR1 is SQVTM and CDR2 is ANQGSEA. The CDR3 loop reads CSVTDGIYEQYF. The CDR3 nucleotides read TGCAGCGTAACGGACGGTATCTACGAGCAGTACTTC.

This clonotype was detected a few times. The rearrangement links TRBV20-1 to TRBJ1-5, with D unclear. The V and J ends lost 4 bases and 4 bases respectively, with 23 bases between them. The CDR3 has 17 amino acids. Germline-derived CDR1 and CDR2 are DFQATT and SNEGSKA (reference sequence). This CDR3 reads CSAITTQNVNPNQPQHF. CDR3 nucleotide sequence: TGCAGTGCTATAACGACCCAAAACGTAAACCCGAATCAGCCCCAGCATTTT.

This clonotype was detected ten times or more. V usage is TRBV6-1 and J usage is TRBJ1-5, with D unclear. Trimming left V 6 bases short and J 0 bases short, with 6 bases between. This CDR3 is built from 13 residues. From germline, CDR1 is MNHNS and CDR2 SASEGT. Here the CDR3 DNA reads TGTGCCAGCAGCATCAGTAGCAATCAGCCCCAGCATTTT. Its translation: CASSISSNQPQHF.

This clonotype was detected many times. The chain employs TRBV4-2 and TRBJ2-6; D ambiguous. Trimming stripped 0 bases from V and 2 bases from J, with 8 bases between. The CDR3 is 16 residues long. Germline CDR1 reads LGHNA; CDR2 reads YNFKEQ. CDR3 protein: CASSQDRSAGANVLTF. CDR3 in DNA: TGTGCCAGCAGCCAAGATCGGAGTGCTGGGGCCAACGTCCTGACTTTC.

This clonotype was seen at least ten times. V is TRBV28 and J is TRBJ1-1, with TRBD1 matching 8 bases. Germline V gene sequence: CDR1 MDHEN, CDR2 SYDVKM. The CDR3 runs 14 residues. J gave up 10 bases and V 8 bases, and 15 bases lay outside the gene matches. The CDR3 loop is CASGYRGTYFGAFF. The CDR3 DNA is TGTGCCAGCGGCTACAGGGGGACGTATTTTGGAGCTTTCTTT.

This clonotype was observed a handful of times. V usage is TRBV27 and J usage is TRBJ2-3, with 9 bases matching TRBD2. The junction had 4 bases not matched to a gene; V was cut back by 7 bases and J by 2 bases. The V gene's germline CDR1 is MNHEY and CDR2 SMNVEV (reference sequence). The CDR3 consists of 14 residues. CDR3 coding DNA: TGTGCCAGCATCTCTAGCGGGACCACAGATACGCAGTATTTT. Amino acids: CASISSGTTDTQYF.

This clonotype has just a few counts. The gene calls are TRBV4-1 and TRBJ2-7, with 11 positions matching TRBD2. The CDR3 is 16 residues long. The J segment lost 3 bases and the V segment lost 0 bases, leaving 4 bases of the junction unmatched. Germline lookup yields CDR1 MGHRA and CDR2 YSYEKL. The CDR3 nucleotides read TGCGCCAGCAGCCAAGAATCCGGGACTAGCGGCTACGAGCAGTACTTC. It yields the protein CASSQESGTSGYEQYF.

This clonotype was recorded at least ten times. The J gene is TRBJ2-4, the V gene TRBV10-3, with D hard to call. The length of the CDR3 is 13 residues. Germline lookup yields CDR1 ENHRY and CDR2 SYGVKD. Trimming left V 3 bases short and J 2 bases short, with 5 bases between. The CDR3 DNA reads TGTGCCATCAGTGACAAAACCAAAAACATTCAGTACTTC. The encoded protein is CAISDKTKNIQYF.

This clonotype was detected many times. This chain connects TRBV6-1 to TRBJ2-7; 13 bases align to TRBD2. This CDR3 comprises 17 residues. V shed 4 bases and J 3 bases; nucleotides not matched to a gene: 9. Germline CDR1 is MNHNS and CDR2 is SASEGT. Written as DNA, the CDR3 is TGTGCCAGCAGTGGGGGACTAGCGGGGATAGGGGTCTACGAGCAGTACTTC. This translates into CASSGGLAGIGVYEQYF.